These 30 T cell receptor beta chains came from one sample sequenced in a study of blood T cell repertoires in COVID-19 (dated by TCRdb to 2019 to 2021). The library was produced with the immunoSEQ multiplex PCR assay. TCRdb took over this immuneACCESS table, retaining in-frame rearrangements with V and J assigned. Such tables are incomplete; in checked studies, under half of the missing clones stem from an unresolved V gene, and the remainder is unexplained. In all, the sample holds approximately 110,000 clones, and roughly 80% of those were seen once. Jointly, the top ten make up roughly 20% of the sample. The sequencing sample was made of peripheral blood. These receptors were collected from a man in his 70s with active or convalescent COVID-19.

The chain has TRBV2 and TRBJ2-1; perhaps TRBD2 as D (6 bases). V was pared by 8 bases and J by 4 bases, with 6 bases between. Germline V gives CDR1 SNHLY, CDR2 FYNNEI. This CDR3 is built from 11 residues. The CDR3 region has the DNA TGTGCCAGCGCGGGGTACAATGAGCAGTTCTTC. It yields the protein CASAGYNEQFF.

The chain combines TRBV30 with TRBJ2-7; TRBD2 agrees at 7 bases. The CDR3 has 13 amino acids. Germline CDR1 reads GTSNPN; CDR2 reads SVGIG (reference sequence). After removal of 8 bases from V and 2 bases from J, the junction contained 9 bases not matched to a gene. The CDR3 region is CAVPGTTPYEQYF. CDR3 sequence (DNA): TGTGCCGTCCCCGGGACTACCCCCTACGAGCAGTACTTC.

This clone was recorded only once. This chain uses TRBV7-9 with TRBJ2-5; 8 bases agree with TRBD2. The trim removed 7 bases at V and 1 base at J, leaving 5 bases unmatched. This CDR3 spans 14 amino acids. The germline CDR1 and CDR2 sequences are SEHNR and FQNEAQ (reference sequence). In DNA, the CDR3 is TGTGCCAGCAACTCAGCGGGAGCCCAAGAGACCCAGTACTTC. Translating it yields CASNSAGAQETQYF.

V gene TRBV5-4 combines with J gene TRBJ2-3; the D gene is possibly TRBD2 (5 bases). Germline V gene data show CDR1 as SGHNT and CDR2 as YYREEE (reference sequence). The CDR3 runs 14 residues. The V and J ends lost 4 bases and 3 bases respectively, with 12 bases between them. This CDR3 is CASSEGTGTDTQYF. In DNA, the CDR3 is TGTGCCAGCAGCGAGGGTACGGGGACAGATACGCAGTATTTT. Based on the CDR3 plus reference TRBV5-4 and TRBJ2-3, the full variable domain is ETGVTQSPTHLIKTRGQQVTLRCSSQSGHNTVSWYQQALGQGPQFIFQYYREEENGRGNFPPRFSGLQFPNYSSELNVNALELDDSALYLCASSEGTGTDTQYFGPGTRLTVL.

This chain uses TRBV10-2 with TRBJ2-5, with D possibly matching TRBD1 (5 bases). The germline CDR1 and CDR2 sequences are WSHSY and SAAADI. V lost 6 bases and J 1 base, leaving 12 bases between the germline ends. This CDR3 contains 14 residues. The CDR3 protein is CASRRTHFQETQYF. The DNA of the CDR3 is TGCGCCAGCAGGAGGACACACTTCCAAGAGACCCAGTACTTC.

CDR3 region: CASSLAGLSYNEQFF. CDR3 DNA: TGCGCCAGCAGCCTCGCAGGACTATCGTACAATGAGCAGTTCTTC. This sequence joins TRBV4-1 and TRBJ2-1, with D perhaps TRBD2 (6 bases). V lost 4 bases, J lost 4 bases, and 14 bases lay in between. This CDR3 has 15 amino acids. Germline CDR1 MGHRA, CDR2 YSYEKL.

The CDR3 sequence is CAWSVRMVGGTEAFF. In DNA, the CDR3 is TGTGCCTGGAGTGTTAGGATGGTGGGGGGCACTGAAGCTTTCTTT. V is TRBV30 and J is TRBJ1-1, with D possibly TRBD1 on 5 matching bases. V was pared by 0 bases and J by 4 bases, with 15 bases between. Germline values: CDR1 GTSNPN, CDR2 SVGIG (reference sequence). This CDR3 spans 15 amino acids. The full variable domain, in which reference TRBV30 and TRBJ1-1 provide the parts outside the CDR3, is SQTIHQWPATLVQPVGSPLSLECTVEGTSNPNLYWYRQAAGRGLQLLFYSVGIGQISSEVPQNLSASRPQDRQFILSSKKLLLSDSGFYLCAWSVRMVGGTEAFFGQGTRLTVV.

Written as DNA, the CDR3 is TGCGCCAGCAGCTTGTCTGGGGGAGGAGATACGCAGTATTTT. This sequence encodes CASSLSGGGDTQYF. The J gene is TRBJ2-3, the V gene TRBV5-1; D might be TRBD2 (6 bases). Looked up from germline, CDR1 is SGHRS and CDR2 is YFSETQ. This CDR3 is built from 14 residues. Trimming cost V 1 base and J 5 bases, with 11 bases left between them. The full variable domain, completed using reference TRBV5-1 and TRBJ2-3, is KAGVTQTPRYLIKTRGQQVTLSCSPISGHRSVSWYQQTPGQGLQFLFEYFSETQRNKGNFPGRFSGRQFSNSRSEMNVSTLELGDSALYLCASSLSGGGDTQYFGPGTRLTVL.

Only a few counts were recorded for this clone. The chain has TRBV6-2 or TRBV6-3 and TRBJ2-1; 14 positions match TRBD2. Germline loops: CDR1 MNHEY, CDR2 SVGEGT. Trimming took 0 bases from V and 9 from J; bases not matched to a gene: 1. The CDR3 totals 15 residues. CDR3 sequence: CASSYSTSGRAEQFF. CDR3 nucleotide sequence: TGTGCCAGCAGTTACTCGACTAGCGGGAGGGCTGAGCAGTTCTTC.

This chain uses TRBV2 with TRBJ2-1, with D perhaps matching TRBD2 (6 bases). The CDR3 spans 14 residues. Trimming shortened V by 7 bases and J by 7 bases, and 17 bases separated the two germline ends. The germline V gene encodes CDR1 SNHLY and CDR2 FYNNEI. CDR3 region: CASMSGREANEQFF. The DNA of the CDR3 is TGTGCCAGCATGTCTGGCAGGGAGGCGAATGAGCAGTTCTTC.

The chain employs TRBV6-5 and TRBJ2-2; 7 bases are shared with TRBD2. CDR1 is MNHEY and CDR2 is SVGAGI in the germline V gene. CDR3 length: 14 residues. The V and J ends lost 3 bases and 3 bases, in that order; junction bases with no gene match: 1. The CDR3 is CASSYRGDTGELFF. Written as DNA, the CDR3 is TGTGCCAGCAGTTATCGGGGGGACACCGGGGAGCTGTTTTTT.

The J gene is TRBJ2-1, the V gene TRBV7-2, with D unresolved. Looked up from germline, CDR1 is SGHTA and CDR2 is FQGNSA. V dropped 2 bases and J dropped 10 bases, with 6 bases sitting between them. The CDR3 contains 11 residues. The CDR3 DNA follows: TGTGCCAGCAGCTTATTCGGGGAGCAGTTCTTC. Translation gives CASSLFGEQFF.

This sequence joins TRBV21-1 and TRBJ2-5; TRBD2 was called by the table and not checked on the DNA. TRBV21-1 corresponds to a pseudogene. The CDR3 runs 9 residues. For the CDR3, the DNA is TGTGCCAGCAGCCGTCCCGAGTACTTC. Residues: CASSRPEYF.

The CDR3 sequence is CASSILAAAYNEQFF. CDR3 DNA sequence: TGTGCCAGTAGTATACTAGCGGCAGCGTACAATGAGCAGTTCTTC. The rearrangement uses TRBV19 and TRBJ2-1; 7 positions match TRBD2. This CDR3 contains 15 residues. The J segment lost 4 bases and the V segment lost 2 bases, leaving 5 bases of the junction unmatched. Germline CDR1 is LNHDA and CDR2 is SQIVND (reference sequence).

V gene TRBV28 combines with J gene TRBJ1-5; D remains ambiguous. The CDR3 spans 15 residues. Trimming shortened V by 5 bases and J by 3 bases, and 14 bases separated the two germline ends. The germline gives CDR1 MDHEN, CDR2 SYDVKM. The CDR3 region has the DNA TGTGCCAGCAGTCCATATTACACCGCCAATCAGCCCCAGCATTTT. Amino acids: CASSPYYTANQPQHF. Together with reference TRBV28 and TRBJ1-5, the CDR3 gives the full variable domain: DVKVTQSSRYLVKRTGEKVFLECVQDMDHENMFWYRQDPGLGLRLIYFSYDVKMKEKGDIPEGYSVSREKKERFSLILESASTNQTSMYLCASSPYYTANQPQHFGDGTRLSIL.

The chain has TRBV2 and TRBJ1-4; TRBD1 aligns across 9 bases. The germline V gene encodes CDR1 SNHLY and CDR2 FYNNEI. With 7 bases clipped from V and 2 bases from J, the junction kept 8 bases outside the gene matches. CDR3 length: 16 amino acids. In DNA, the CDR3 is TGTGCCAGCACGTCACAGGGGGCGCGGACTAATGAAAAACTGTTTTTT. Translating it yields CASTSQGARTNEKLFF.

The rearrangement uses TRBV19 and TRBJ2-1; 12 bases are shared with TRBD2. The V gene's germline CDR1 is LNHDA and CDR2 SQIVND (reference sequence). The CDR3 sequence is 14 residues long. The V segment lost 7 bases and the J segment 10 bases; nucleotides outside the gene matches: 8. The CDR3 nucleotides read TGTGCCAGTAACCTAGCGGGGGGGTCCCGAGAGCAGTTCTTC. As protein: CASNLAGGSREQFF. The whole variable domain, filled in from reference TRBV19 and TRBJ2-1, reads DGGITQSPKYLFRKEGQNVTLSCEQNLNHDAMYWYRQDPGQGLRLIYYSQIVNDFQKGDIAEGYSVSREKKESFPLTVTSAQKNPTAFYLCASNLAGGSREQFFGPGTRLTVL.

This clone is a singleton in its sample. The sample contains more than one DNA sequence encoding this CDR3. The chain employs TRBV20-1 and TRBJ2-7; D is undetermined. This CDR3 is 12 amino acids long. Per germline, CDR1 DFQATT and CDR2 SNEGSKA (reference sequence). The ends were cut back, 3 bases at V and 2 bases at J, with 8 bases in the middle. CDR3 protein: CSASSGAYEQYF. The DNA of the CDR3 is TGCAGTGCTAGTTCGGGTGCCTACGAGCAGTACTTC.

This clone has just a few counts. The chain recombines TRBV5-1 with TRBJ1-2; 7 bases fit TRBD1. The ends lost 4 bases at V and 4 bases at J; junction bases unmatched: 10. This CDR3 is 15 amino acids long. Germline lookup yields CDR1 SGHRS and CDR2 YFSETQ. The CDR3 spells CASSLTGQETYGYTF. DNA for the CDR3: TGCGCCAGCAGCCTTACCGGACAGGAAACCTATGGCTACACCTTC.

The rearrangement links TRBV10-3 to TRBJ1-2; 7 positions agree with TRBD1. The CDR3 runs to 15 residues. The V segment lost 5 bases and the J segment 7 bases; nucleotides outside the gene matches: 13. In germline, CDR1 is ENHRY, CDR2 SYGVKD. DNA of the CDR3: TGTGCCATCAGTACTACCTCGGGACAGTTTAGTGGCTACACCTTC. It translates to CAISTTSGQFSGYTF.

The DNA of the CDR3 is TGCGCCAGCAGTGGACAGGGGAACAATGAGCAGTTCTTC. Protein: CASSGQGNNEQFF. The V and J genes are TRBV10-1 and TRBJ2-1; 8 nucleotides match TRBD1. CDR1 is WNHNN and CDR2 is SYGVQD in the germline V gene (reference sequence). V trimming: 4 bases; J trimming: 5 bases; junction bases outside the gene matches: 1. The CDR3 is 13 residues long.

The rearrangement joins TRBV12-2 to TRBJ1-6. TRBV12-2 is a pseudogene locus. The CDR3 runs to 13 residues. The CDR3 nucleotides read TGTGCAAGTCGCTTAGAAAGAGATTCACCCCTCCACTTT. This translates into CASRLERDSPLHF.

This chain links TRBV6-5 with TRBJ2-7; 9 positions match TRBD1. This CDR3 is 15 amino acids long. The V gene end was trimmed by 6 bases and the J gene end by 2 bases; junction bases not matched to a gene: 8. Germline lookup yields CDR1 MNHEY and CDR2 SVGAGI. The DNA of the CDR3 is TGTGCCAGCAGAGGGACAGGGAGGATCCCCTACGAGCAGTACTTC. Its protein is CASRGTGRIPYEQYF.

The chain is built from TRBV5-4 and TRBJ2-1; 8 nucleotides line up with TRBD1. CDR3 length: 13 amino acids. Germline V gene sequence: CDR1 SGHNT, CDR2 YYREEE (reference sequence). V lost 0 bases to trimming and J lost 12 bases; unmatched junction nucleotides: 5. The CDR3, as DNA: TGTGCCAGCAGCTTGGAAGCAGGGGGCGGGCAGTTCTTC. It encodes CASSLEAGGGQFF.

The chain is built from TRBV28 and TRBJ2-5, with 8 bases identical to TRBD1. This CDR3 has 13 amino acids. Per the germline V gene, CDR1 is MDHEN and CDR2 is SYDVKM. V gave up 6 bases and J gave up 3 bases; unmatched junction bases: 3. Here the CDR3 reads CASSPGQEETQYF. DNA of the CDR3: TGTGCCAGCAGCCCGGGACAGGAAGAGACCCAGTACTTC.

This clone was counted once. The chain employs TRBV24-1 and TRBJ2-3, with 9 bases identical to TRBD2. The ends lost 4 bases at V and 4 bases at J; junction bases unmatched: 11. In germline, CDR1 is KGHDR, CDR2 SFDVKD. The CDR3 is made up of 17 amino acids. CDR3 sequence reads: CATSDVFRTSDPDTQYF. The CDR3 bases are TGTGCCACCAGTGACGTATTTCGGACTAGCGACCCAGATACGCAGTATTTT.

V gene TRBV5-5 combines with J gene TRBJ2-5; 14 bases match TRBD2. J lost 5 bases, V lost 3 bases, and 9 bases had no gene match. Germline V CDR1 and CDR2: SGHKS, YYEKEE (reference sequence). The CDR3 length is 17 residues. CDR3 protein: CASSSSTSGRAGETQYF. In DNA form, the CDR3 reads TGTGCCAGCAGCTCATCGACTAGCGGGAGGGCCGGGGAGACCCAGTACTTC.

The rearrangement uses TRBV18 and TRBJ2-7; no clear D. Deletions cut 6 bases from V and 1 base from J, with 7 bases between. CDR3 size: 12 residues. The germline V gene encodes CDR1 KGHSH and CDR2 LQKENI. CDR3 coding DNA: TGTGCCAGCTCCCGAGAATCCTACGAGCAGTACTTC. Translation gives CASSRESYEQYF.

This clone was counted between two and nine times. The CDR3 loop is CASSLGQGVDYGYTF. CDR3 bases: TGTGCCAGCAGCTTAGGGCAGGGGGTGGACTATGGCTACACCTTC. This rearrangement joins TRBV7-9 to TRBJ1-2, with 7 nucleotides matching TRBD1. The CDR3 has 15 residues. CDR1 is SEHNR and CDR2 is FQNEAQ in the germline V gene (reference sequence). V shed 1 base, J shed 3 bases, and the junction held 5 bases outside the gene matches.

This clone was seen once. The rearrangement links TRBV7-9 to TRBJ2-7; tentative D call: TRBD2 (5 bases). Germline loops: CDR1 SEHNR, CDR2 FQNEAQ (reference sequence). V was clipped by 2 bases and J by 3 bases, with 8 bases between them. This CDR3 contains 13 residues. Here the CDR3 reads CASSLQDFYEQYF. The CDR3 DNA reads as TGTGCCAGCAGCTTACAGGACTTCTACGAGCAGTACTTC.